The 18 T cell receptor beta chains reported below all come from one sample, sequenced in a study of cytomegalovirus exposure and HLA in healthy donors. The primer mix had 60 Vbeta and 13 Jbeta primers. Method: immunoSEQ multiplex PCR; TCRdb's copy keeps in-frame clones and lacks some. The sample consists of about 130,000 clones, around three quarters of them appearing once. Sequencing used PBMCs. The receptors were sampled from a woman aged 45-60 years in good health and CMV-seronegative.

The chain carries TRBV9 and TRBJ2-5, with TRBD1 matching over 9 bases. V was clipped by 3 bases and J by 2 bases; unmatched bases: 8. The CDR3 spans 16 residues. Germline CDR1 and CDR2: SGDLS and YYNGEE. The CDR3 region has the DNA TGTGCCAGCAGCGCGATGGGGACAGGGACGCAAGAGACCCAGTACTTC. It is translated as CASSAMGTGTQETQYF.

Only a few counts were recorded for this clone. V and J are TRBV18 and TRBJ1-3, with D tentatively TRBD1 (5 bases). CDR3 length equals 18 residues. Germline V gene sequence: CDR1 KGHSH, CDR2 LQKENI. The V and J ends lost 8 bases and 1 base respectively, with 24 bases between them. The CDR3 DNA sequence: TGTGCCAGCGCCAGGTATTCCGAGGACAACTTTTCTGGAAACACCATATATTTT. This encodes CASARYSEDNFSGNTIYF.

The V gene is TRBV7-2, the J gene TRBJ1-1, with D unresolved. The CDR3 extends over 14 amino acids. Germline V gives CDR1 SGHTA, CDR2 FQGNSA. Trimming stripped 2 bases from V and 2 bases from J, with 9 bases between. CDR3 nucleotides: TGTGCCAGCAGCTTATCGTCCAGAAACACTGAAGCTTTCTTT. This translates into CASSLSSRNTEAFF.

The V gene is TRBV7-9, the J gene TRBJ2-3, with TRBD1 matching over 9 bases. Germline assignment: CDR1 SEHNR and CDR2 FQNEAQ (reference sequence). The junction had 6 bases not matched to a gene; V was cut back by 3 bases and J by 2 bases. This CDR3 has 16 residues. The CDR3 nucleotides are TGTGCCAGCAGCTTCCGGGACAGGGATCCCACAGATACGCAGTATTTT. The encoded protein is CASSFRDRDPTDTQYF.

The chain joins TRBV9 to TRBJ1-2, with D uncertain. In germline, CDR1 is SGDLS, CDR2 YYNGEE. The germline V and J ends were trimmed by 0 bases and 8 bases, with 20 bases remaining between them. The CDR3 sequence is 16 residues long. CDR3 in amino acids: CASSVGVHGFREGYTF. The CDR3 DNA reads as TGTGCCAGCAGCGTAGGGGTCCACGGGTTCCGAGAGGGCTACACCTTC.

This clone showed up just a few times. The CDR3 nucleotides read TGCGCCAGCAGCCGAGAACAGGGAACGACAACCTACAATGAGCAGTTCTTC. It translates to CASSREQGTTTYNEQFF. The chain couples TRBV4-1 to TRBJ2-1, with D maybe TRBD1 (6 bases). V was pared by 4 bases and J by 2 bases, with 18 bases between. The CDR3 covers 17 residues. Looked up from germline, CDR1 is MGHRA and CDR2 is YSYEKL.

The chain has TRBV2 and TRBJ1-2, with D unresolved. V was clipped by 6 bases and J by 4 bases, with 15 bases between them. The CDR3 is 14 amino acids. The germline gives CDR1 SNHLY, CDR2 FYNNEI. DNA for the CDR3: TGTGCCAGCAGCCGAGAAAGAGATTCCTATGGCTACACCTTC. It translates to CASSRERDSYGYTF.

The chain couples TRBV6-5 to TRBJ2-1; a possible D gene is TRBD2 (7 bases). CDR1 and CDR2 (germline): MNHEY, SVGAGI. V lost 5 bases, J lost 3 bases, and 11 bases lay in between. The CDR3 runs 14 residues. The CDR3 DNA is TGTGCCAGCAGTCGGGGGGACAACTACAATGAGCAGTTCTTC. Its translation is CASSRGDNYNEQFF.

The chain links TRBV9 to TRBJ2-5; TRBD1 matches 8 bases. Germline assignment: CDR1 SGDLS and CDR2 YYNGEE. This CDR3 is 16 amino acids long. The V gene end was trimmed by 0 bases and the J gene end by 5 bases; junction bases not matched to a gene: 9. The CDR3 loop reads CASSVVAGGALETQYF. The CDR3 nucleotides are TGTGCCAGCAGCGTAGTAGCAGGGGGCGCGTTGGAGACCCAGTACTTC.

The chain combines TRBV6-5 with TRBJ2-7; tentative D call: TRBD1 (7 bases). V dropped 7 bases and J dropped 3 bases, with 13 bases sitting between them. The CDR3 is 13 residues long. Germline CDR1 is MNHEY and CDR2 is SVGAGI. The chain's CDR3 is CASTPGGRYEQYF. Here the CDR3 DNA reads TGTGCCAGCACCCCAGGGGGGCGCTACGAGCAGTACTTC.

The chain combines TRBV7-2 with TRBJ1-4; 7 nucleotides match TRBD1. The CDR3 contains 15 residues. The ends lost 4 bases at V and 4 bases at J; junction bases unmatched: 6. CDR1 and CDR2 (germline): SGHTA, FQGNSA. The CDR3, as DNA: TGTGCCAGCAGCTCGGTAGACAGGGTTAATGAAAAACTGTTTTTT. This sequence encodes CASSSVDRVNEKLFF.

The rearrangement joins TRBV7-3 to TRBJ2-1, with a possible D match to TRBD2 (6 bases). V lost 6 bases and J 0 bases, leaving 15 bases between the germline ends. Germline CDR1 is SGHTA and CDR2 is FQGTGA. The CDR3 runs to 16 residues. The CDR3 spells CASSPLGGGSYNEQFF. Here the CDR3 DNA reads TGTGCCAGCAGTCCCCTGGGGGGAGGCTCCTACAATGAGCAGTTCTTC.

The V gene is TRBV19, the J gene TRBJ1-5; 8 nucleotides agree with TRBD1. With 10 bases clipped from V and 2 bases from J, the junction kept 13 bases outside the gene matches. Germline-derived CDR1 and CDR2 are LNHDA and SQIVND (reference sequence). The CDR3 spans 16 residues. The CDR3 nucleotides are TGTGCCACCGATAAGAACAACAGGGGGGGCAATCAGCCCCAGCATTTT. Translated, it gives CATDKNNRGGNQPQHF.

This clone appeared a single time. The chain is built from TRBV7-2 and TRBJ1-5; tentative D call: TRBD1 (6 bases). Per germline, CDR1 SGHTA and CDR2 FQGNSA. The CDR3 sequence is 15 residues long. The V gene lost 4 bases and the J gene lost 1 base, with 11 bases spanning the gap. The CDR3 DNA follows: TGTGCCAGCAGCTCAGGGGATCTGAGCAATCAGCCCCAGCATTTT. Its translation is CASSSGDLSNQPQHF.

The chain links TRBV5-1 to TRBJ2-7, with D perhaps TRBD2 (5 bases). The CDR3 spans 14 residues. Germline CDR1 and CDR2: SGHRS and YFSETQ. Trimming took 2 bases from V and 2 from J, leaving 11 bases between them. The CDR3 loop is CASSLEGVTYEQYF. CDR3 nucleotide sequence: TGCGCCAGCAGCTTAGAGGGAGTCACCTACGAGCAGTACTTC.

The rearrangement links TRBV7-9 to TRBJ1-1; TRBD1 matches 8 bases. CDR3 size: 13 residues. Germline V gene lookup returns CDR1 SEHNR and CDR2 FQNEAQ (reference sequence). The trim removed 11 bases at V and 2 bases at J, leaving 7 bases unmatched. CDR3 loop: CAGKQGGNTEAFF. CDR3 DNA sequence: TGTGCCGGGAAACAGGGGGGAAACACTGAAGCTTTCTTT.

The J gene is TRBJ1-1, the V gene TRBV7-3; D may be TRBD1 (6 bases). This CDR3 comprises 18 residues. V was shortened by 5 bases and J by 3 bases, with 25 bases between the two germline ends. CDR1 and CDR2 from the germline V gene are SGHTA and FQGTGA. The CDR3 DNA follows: TGTGCCAGCAGCAACACCGGACAGACCTCACTTATGCACACTGAAGCTTTCTTT. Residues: CASSNTGQTSLMHTEAFF.

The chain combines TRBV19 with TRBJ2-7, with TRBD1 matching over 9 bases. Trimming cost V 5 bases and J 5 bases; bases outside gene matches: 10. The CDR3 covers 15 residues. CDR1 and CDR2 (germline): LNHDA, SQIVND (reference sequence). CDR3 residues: CASSHPSGQGDEQYF. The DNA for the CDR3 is TGTGCCAGTAGTCACCCCTCGGGACAGGGCGACGAGCAGTACTTC.